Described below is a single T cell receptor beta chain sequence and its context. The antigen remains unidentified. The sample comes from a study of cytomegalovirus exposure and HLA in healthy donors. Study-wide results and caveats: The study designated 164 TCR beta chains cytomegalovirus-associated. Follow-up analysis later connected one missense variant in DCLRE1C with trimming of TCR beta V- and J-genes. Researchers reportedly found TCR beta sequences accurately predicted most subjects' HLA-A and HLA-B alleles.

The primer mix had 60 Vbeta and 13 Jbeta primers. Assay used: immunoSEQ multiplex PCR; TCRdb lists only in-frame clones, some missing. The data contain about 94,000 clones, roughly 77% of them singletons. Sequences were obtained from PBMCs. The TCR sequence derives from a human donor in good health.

The CDR3 spells CASSLGDYTEAFF. DNA for the CDR3: TGCGCCAGCAGCCTAGGGGATTACACTGAAGCTTTCTTT. V and J are TRBV4-3 and TRBJ1-1, with D possibly being TRBD1 (5 bases). The germline V gene has CDR1 LGHNA and CDR2 YSLEER. V was trimmed by 4 bases and J by 3 bases, leaving 9 bases between them. The CDR3 sequence is 13 residues long.